A selection of T cell receptor beta chains follows, all from one sample in a study of technical replicates of blood from several donors. Generated by immunoSEQ multiplex PCR, the TCRdb table keeps only in-frame clones and is missing some. The sample holds tens of thousands of clones, roughly 92% seen once. The sample consisted of T cells isolated from PBMCs. These receptors came from a human donor in good health. CDR3s include the opening cysteine and the closing phenylalanine or tryptophan. The D gene is left open where the match is weak. Not all rows give a size; the values are once, few, many and, for expanded clones, a class.

clone_size,j_call,cdr3_length,v_call,d_call,cdr3_nt,cdr3_aa
.,TRBJ1-2,17,TRBV13,TRBD1,TGTGCCAGCAGCCCCCCGGGACAGGGGGGAGGGAGCTATGGCTACACCTTC,CASSPPGQGGGSYGYTF
.,TRBJ2-5,11,TRBV7-2,.,TGTGCCAGCAGCCAGGGCGAGACCCAGTACTTC,CASSQGETQYF
.,TRBJ2-5,14,TRBV7-2,.,TGTGCCAGCAGCAGCTACCGAGGACAGGAGACCCAGTACTTC,CASSSYRGQETQYF
.,TRBJ1-5,16,TRBV5-8,TRBD1,TGTGCCAGCAGCTTAATACGGACAGGATTAAATCAGCCCCAGCATTTT,CASSLIRTGLNQPQHF
.,TRBJ1-1,15,TRBV18,TRBD1,TGTGCCAGCTCACCTTTCCGGGACAGGGGCACTGAAGCTTTCTTT,CASSPFRDRGTEAFF
.,TRBJ1-3,16,TRBV5-1,.,TGCGCCAGCAGCTTCGGACTTCTCGGTTCTGGAAACACCATATATTTT,CASSFGLLGSGNTIYF
.,TRBJ2-7,11,TRBV30,.,TGTGCCTGGGGTGGGCAGGGGCCGGAGTACTTC,CAWGGQGPEYF
.,TRBJ1-2,13,TRBV6-1,TRBD1,TGTGCCAGCAGCGTACAGGGGAGCTATGGCTACACCTTC,CASSVQGSYGYTF
.,TRBJ2-5,16,TRBV15,.,TGTGCCACCAGCGGGGGTTTACTGGGGGAGGAAGAGACCCAGTACTTC,CATSGGLLGEEETQYF
.,TRBJ1-1,13,TRBV7-3,.,TGTGCCAGCAGCTTTGCCAGGAACACTGAAGCTTTCTTT,CASSFARNTEAFF
.,TRBJ1-1,15,TRBV11-2,TRBD1,TGTGCCAGCAGCTTGGAGGGGGCTCTGAACACTGAAGCTTTCTTT,CASSLEGALNTEAFF
.,TRBJ2-7,12,TRBV10-3,.,TGTGCCATCAGTGAGTCCACCTACGAGCAGTACTTC,CAISESTYEQYF
.,TRBJ2-5,15,TRBV7-2,TRBD1,TGTGCCAGCAGCTCAGGACAGGGGGCCTATGAGACCCAGTACTTC,CASSSGQGAYETQYF
once,TRBJ2-7,15,TRBV5-1,TRBD2,TGCGCCAGCAGCTTCTCACCAGCGGGGATCTACGAGCAGTACTTC,CASSFSPAGIYEQYF
.,TRBJ2-2,15,TRBV2,TRBD2,TGTGCCAGCAGTGATAAGAGCGGGAGAACCGGGGAGCTGTTTTTT,CASSDKSGRTGELFF
.,TRBJ2-6,18,TRBV14,.,TGTGCCAGCAGCCAAGGGATCAGGCCGCGCTCTGGGGCCAACGTCCTGACTTTC,CASSQGIRPRSGANVLTF
.,TRBJ2-7,13,TRBV5-3,.,TGTGCCAGAATTGGTTCAGGGGCCTACGAGCAGTACTTC,CARIGSGAYEQYF
.,TRBJ2-1,15,TRBV28,TRBD1,TGTGCCAGCAATATTATTGGGGACAGGGACGATGAGCAGTTCTTC,CASNIIGDRDDEQFF
.,TRBJ2-1,16,TRBV18,.,TGTGCCAGCTCACCATGGCCCACAGTCTCCTACAATGAGCAGTTCTTC,CASSPWPTVSYNEQFF
.,TRBJ2-7,17,TRBV27,.,TGTGCCAGCAGTTCCGGAGCAGGGTCCGGGCGGCCCTACGAGCAGTACTTC,CASSSGAGSGRPYEQYF
few,TRBJ1-1,14,TRBV7-9,.,TGTGCCAGCAGCTTAAGCTCCTCGAACACTGAAGCTTTCTTT,CASSLSSSNTEAFF
.,TRBJ2-2,15,TRBV27,TRBD1,TGTGCCAGCAGTGGCAGGGGGCATAGGGGCGGGGAGCTGTTTTTT,CASSGRGHRGGELFF
.,TRBJ1-1,16,TRBV5-1,.,TGCGCCAGCAGCTTGGGACAAGGGGAGGACAACACTGAAGCTTTCTTT,CASSLGQGEDNTEAFF
.,TRBJ2-1,13,TRBV11-2,.,TGTGCCAGCAGTCAAGACAGAAACAATGAGCAGTTCTTC,CASSQDRNNEQFF
.,TRBJ2-2,15,TRBV7-7,.,TGTGCCAGCAGCTGGGGGGGGGCGCAAACCGGGGAGCTGTTTTTT,CASSWGGAQTGELFF
.,TRBJ2-7,12,TRBV6-5,.,TGTGCCAGCAGTTCCTTATACTACGAGCAGTACTTC,CASSSLYYEQYF
.,TRBJ2-2,12,TRBV29-1,TRBD1,TGCAGCGGGACAGGTTACACCGGGGAGCTGTTTTTT,CSGTGYTGELFF
.,TRBJ1-3,14,TRBV11-3,.,TGTGCCAGCAGCTCCGGGGGCTCTGGAAACACCATATATTTT,CASSSGGSGNTIYF
.,TRBJ1-1,15,TRBV10-3,TRBD1,TGTGCCACCCGACAGGGAAGATATAAGGACACTGAAGCTTTCTTT,CATRQGRYKDTEAFF
.,TRBJ2-1,12,TRBV27,TRBD1,TGTGCCAGTCGGACAGGAGACAATGAGCAGTTCTTC,CASRTGDNEQFF
once,TRBJ1-1,17,TRBV5-8,.,TGTGCCAGCAGCTTGTTGAAGGTCCAGGGGTGGAACACTGAAGCTTTCTTT,CASSLLKVQGWNTEAFF
.,TRBJ2-7,15,TRBV9,.,TGTGCCAGCAGCGTAGGGCGGGGAGAAGGAAACGAGCAGTACTTC,CASSVGRGEGNEQYF
.,TRBJ1-2,14,TRBV9,.,TGTGCCAGCAGCGTAATAGCCCAACCTTATGGCTACACCTTC,CASSVIAQPYGYTF
.,TRBJ2-7,17,TRBV4-2,TRBD1,TGTGCCAGCAGCCAAGATAAAGGGGACAGGGTGCCCTACGAGCAGTACTTC,CASSQDKGDRVPYEQYF
.,TRBJ2-7,14,TRBV12-5,TRBD2,TGTGCTAGTGGTTTTAGCGGGAGTCCGGGCGAGCAGTACTTC,CASGFSGSPGEQYF
few,TRBJ2-2,14,TRBV6-4,.,TGTGCCAGCAGTGACGGGACAAACACCGGGGAGCTGTTTTTT,CASSDGTNTGELFF
.,TRBJ1-1,16,TRBV5-1,.,TGCGCCAGCAGCCCGGCGCCTTCAACAGGGCAAACTGAAGCTTTCTTT,CASSPAPSTGQTEAFF
.,TRBJ2-3,13,TRBV27,.,TGTGCCAGCAGTTTATTACTAGCAGATACGCAGTATTTT,CASSLLLADTQYF
.,TRBJ2-1,15,TRBV7-2,TRBD2,TGTGCCAGCAGCTTACCGGCGGGAGGGGTCAATGAGCAGTTCTTC,CASSLPAGGVNEQFF
few,TRBJ1-1,13,TRBV5-1,.,TGCGCCAGCAGTCGGGTAATGAACACTGAAGCTTTCTTT,CASSRVMNTEAFF